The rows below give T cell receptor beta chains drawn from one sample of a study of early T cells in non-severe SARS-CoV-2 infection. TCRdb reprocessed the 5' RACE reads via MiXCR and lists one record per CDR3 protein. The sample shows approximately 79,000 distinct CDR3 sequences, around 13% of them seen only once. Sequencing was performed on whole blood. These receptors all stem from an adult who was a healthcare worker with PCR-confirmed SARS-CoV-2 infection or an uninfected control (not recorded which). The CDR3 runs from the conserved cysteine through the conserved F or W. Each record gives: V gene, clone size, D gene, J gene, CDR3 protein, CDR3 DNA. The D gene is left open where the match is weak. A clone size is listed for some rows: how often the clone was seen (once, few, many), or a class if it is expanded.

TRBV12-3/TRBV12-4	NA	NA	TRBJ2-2	CASRKTGNTGELFF	TGTGCCAGCAGGAAGACGGGGAACACCGGGGAGCTGTTTTTT
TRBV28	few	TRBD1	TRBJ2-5	CASSPSEDRQETQYF	TGTGCCAGCAGTCCAAGCGAGGACAGGCAAGAGACCCAGTACTTC
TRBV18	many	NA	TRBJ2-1	CASSPPSLVGHGEQFF	TGTGCCAGCTCACCACCGAGCCTAGTTGGGCATGGGGAGCAGTTCTTC
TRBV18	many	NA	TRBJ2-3	CASSPGSPPTQYF	TGTGCCAGCTCACCGGGGAGTCCCCCTACGCAGTATTTT
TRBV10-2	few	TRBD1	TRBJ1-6	CASSERQGGSSYNSPLHF	TGCGCCAGCAGTGAGCGACAGGGGGGAAGCTCCTATAATTCACCCCTCCACTTT
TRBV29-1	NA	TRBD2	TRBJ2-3	CSASLAEPQDTQYF	TGCAGCGCATCCCTAGCGGAGCCTCAGGATACGCAGTATTTT
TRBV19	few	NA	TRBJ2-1	CASSIGVNEQFF	TGTGCCAGTAGTATCGGGGTCAATGAGCAGTTCTTC
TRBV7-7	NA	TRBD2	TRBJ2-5	CASSPLTSGNQETQYF	TGTGCCAGCAGCCCGTTGACTAGCGGGAACCAAGAGACCCAGTACTTC
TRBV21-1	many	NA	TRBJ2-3	CASSNWVSSTDTQYF	TGTGCCAGCAGCAATTGGGTCTCTAGCACAGATACGCAGTATTTT
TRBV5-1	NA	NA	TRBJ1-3	CASSLGVLSGNTIYF	TGCGCCAGCAGCCTAGGCGTACTCTCTGGAAACACCATATATTTT
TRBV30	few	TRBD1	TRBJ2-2	CAWSKGQGATGELFF	TGTGCCTGGAGTAAGGGACAGGGGGCTACCGGGGAGCTGTTTTTT
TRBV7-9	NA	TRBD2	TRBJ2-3	CASSLSGGTDTQYF	TGTGCCAGCAGCTTAAGCGGGGGCACAGATACGCAGTATTTT
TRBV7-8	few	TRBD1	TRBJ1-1	CASTQGGRHGTEAFF	TGTGCCAGCACCCAGGGGGGGAGACACGGAACTGAAGCTTTCTTT
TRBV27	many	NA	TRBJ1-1	CASRNLWRPATEAFF	TGTGCCAGCAGAAACCTATGGCGTCCGGCCACTGAAGCTTTCTTT
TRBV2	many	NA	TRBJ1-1	CASSVNSGAEAFF	TGTGCCAGCAGTGTAAACTCCGGGGCTGAAGCTTTCTTT
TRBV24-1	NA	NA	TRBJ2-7	CATSDSRDNYEQYF	TGTGCCACCAGTGATTCCAGGGACAACTACGAGCAGTACTTC
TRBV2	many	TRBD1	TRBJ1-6	CASSSQGGNSPLHF	TGTGCCAGCAGCTCCCAGGGGGGTAATTCACCCCTCCACTTT
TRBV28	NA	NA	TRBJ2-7	CASSFRPYEQYF	TGTGCCAGCAGTTTTCGGCCCTACGAGCAGTACTTC
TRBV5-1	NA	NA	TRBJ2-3	CASSKYGGQDTQYF	TGCGCCAGCAGCAAATACGGGGGGCAGGATACGCAGTATTTT
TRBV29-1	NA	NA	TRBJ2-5	CSVRGLDREETQYF	TGCAGCGTTCGGGGACTCGACAGGGAAGAGACCCAGTACTTC
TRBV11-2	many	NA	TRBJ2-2	CASSHHTAGSDGELFF	TGTGCCAGCAGCCACCACACCGCTGGGTCCGACGGGGAGCTGTTTTTT
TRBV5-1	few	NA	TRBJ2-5	CASSFEETQYF	TGCGCCAGCAGCTTTGAAGAGACCCAGTACTTC
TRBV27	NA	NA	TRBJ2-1	CASGGGNGNEQFF	TGTGCCAGCGGAGGTGGCAATGGCAATGAGCAGTTCTTC
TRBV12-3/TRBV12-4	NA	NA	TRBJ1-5	CASNLGGSNQPQHF	TGTGCCAGCAACCTAGGGGGGAGCAATCAGCCCCAGCATTTT
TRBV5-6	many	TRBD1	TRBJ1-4	CASSLTGQYNEKLFF	TGTGCCAGCAGCCTGACGGGACAGTATAATGAAAAACTGTTTTTT
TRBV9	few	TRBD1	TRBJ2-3	CASSAPGQGRSSTDTQYF	TGTGCCAGCAGCGCCCCTGGACAGGGCCGGTCTAGCACAGATACGCAGTATTTT
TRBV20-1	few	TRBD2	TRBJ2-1	CSAKAGGSYNEQFF	TGCAGTGCTAAAGCGGGGGGATCCTACAATGAGCAGTTCTTC
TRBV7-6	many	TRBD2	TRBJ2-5	CASSRTSGVSGTQYF	TGTGCCAGCAGCCGCACTAGCGGGGTATCGGGGACCCAGTACTTC
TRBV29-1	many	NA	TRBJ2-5	CSVEGGETQYF	TGCAGCGTTGAAGGGGGAGAGACCCAGTACTTC
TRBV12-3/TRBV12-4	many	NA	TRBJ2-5	CASSFRVGETQYF	TGTGCCAGCAGTTTCAGGGTTGGAGAGACCCAGTACTTC
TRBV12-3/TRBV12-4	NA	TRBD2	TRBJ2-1	CASRSGTREFF	TGTGCCAGCAGGTCCGGGACTAGAGAGTTCTTC
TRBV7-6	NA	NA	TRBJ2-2	CASSLPAGNTGELFF	TGTGCCAGCAGCTTACCCGCCGGAAACACCGGGGAGCTGTTTTTT
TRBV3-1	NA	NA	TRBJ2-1	CASSITPAAGNEQFF	TGTGCCAGCAGCATCACACCGGCCGCCGGCAATGAGCAGTTCTTC